There are many counts of the clone carrying this TCR beta chain. Its cognate antigen is unknown. This specimen belongs to a study of T cells in Graves' hyperthyroidism and ophthalmopathy. Broader study findings: Blood also showed most of the thyroid clonotypes that were expanded above 0.001.

With 5 bases removed from V and 4 bases from J, the gap between germline ends came to 9 bases. This CDR3 contains 13 residues. Germline V CDR1 and CDR2: SGHTA, FQGNSA. Researchers amplified the TCR beta CDR3 regions from RNA transcripts. HTBI primers were used for first-round RT-PCR of the TCR CDR3. In TCRdb, the multiplex PCR reads were re-called with MiXCR into one record per CDR3 protein. This table has about 840,000 distinct CDR3 sequences, about two fifths appearing once. The receptor was isolated from a young man with Graves' hyperthyroidism. Sequenced sample: blood. The chain is built from TRBV7-2 and TRBJ1-3; D not certain. CDR3: CASSLLGGNTIYF. CDR3 bases: TGTGCCAGCAGCCTTTTGGGAGGAAACACCATATATTTT. The entire variable domain, with the rest obtained from reference TRBV7-2 and TRBJ1-3, is as follows: GAGVSQSPSNKVTEKGKDVELRCDPISGHTALYWYRQSLGQGLEFLIYFQGNSAPDKSGLPSDRFSAERTGGSVSTLTIQRTQQEDSAVYLCASSLLGGNTIYFGEGSWLTVV.